The clone carrying this TCR beta chain was observed a few times. Its antigen is undetermined. These data come from a study of cytomegalovirus exposure and HLA in healthy donors. Regarding the study as a whole: Sequencing artifact likely explains a cluster of highly shared sequence variants.

The CDR3 sequence is 15 residues long. In germline, CDR1 is MGHRA, CDR2 YSYEKL. The PCR used 60 Vbeta and 13 Jbeta primers. Libraries were prepared by immunoSEQ multiplex PCR; TCRdb keeps only in-frame clonotypes and omits some of them. The sample shows roughly 84,000 clones, 63% of them seen only once. Healthy bone marrow donors formed the donor group. This rearrangement joins TRBV4-1 to TRBJ2-5; tentative D call: TRBD1 (6 bases). With the DNA end fitting TRBJ2-7 better, the J assignment may be wrong. What was sequenced was PBMCs. The receptor was derived from a woman between 35 and 50 years old in good health and CMV-seropositive. This chain's CDR3 is CASSQILGTQYEQYF. The CDR3 DNA reads as TGCGCCAGCAGCCAGATCCTCGGGACACAATACGAGCAGTACTTC.